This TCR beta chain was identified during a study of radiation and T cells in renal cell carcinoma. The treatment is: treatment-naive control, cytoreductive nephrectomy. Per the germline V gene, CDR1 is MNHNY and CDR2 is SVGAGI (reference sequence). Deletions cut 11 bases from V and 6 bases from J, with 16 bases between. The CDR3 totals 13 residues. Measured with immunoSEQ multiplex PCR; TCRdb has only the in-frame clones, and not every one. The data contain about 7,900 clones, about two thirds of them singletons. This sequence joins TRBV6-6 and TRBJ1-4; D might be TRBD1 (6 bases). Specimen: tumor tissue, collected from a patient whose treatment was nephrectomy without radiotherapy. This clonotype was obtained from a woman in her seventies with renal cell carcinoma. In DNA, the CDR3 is TGTGCCGCTGAAAAGGGGGGGGATGAAAAACTGTTTTTT. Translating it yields CAAEKGGDEKLFF.